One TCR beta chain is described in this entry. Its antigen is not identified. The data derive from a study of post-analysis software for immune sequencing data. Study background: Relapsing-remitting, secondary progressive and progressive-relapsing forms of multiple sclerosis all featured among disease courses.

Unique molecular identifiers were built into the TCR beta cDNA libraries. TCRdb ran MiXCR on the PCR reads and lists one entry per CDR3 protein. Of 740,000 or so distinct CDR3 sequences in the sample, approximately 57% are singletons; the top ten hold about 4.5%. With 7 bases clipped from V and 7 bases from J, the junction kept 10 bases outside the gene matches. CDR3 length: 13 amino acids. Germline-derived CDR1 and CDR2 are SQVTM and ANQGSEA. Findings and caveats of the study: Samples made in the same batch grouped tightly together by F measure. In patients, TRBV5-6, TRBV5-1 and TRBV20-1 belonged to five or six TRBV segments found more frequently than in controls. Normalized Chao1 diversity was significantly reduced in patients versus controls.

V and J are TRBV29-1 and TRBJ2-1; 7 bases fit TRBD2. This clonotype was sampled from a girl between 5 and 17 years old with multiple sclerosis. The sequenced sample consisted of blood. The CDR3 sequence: CSGAWGGKNEQFF. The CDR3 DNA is TGCAGCGGGGCCTGGGGAGGGAAGAATGAGCAGTTCTTC.